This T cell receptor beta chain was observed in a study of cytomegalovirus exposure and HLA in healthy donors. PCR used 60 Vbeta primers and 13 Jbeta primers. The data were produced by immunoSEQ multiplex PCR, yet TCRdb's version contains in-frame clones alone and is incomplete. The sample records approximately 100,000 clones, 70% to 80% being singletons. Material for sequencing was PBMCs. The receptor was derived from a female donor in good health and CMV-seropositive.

CDR3 protein: CASSPRSRGRSYNEQFF. The CDR3 DNA sequence: TGTGCCAGCAGCCCAAGATCGCGAGGGCGCTCCTACAATGAGCAGTTCTTC. The chain links TRBV13 to TRBJ2-1; D is possibly TRBD2 (5 bases). Germline-derived CDR1 and CDR2 are PRHDT and FYEKMQ (reference sequence). V was pared by 5 bases and J by 0 bases, with 17 bases between. The CDR3 length is 17 residues.